This T cell receptor (beta chain) was profiled in a study of shared clonotypes between healthy human individuals. On the study more broadly: In total, the donors were two women and a few men aged 18 to 49.

Germline CDR1 reads SGHTS; CDR2 reads YDEGEE. The CDR3 consists of 16 residues. Trimming stripped 3 bases from V and 9 bases from J, with 22 bases between. Deep-level settings were used for running the assay. Evenly divided among several immunoSEQ plates was the genomic DNA of each subset. Here immunoSEQ multiplex PCR was the method, and the copy in TCRdb shows in-frame clones only, minus some. The table has some 500,000 clones, approximately 79% seen once. All donors qualified as healthy HIV-negative adults and had experienced no recent acute infections or vaccinations. Sequences were obtained from PBMCs. This sequence joins TRBV5-8 and TRBJ1-5; D not certain. The sequence was obtained from a woman in her 40s in good health. Some clones in this sample may be carry-over from other donors' samples. The chain's CDR3 is CASSSVKGLGIGPQHF. The CDR3 coding sequence is TGTGCCAGCAGCTCGGTAAAGGGCCTTGGGATAGGGCCCCAGCATTTT. Drawing the rest from reference TRBV5-8 and TRBJ1-5, the complete variable domain is EAGVTQSPTHLIKTRGQQATLRCSPISGHTSVYWYQQALGLGLQFLLWYDEGEERNRGNFPPRFSGRQFPNYSSELNVNALELEDSALYLCASSSVKGLGIGPQHFGDGTRLSIL.